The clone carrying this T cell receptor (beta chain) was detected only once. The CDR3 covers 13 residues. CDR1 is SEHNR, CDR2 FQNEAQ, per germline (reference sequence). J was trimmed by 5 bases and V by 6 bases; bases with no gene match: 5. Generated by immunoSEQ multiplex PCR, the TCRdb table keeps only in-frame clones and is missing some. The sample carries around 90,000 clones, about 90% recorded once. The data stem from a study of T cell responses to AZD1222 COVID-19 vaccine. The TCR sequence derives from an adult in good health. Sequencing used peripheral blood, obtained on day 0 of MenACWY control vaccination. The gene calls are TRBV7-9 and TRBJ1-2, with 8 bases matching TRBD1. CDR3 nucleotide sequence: TGTGCCAGCAGTCCTGACAGGGGATATGGCTACACCTTC. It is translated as CASSPDRGYGYTF. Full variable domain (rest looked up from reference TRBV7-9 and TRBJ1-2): DTGVSQNPRHKITKRGQNVTFRCDPISEHNRLYWYRQTLGQGPEFLTYFQNEAQLEKSRLLSDRFSAERPKGSFSTLEIQRTEQGDSAMYLCASSPDRGYGYTFGSGTRLTVV.